Presented here are 12 T cell receptor beta chains from one specimen sequenced in a study of T cells expressing NK-cell markers. TCRdb re-called the 5' RACE reads, yielding one record per CDR3 amino acid sequence without DNA. This repertoire includes about 140,000 distinct CDR3 sequences. The sample consisted of blood T cells: a sorted CD56 or NKG2C T cell subset, CD4+ or CD8+ T cells, or bulk PBMC T cells (not recorded which). The receptors here all came from a man younger than 30 in good health.

The V call is TRBV11-1, the J call TRBJ2-3; with no DNA, the TCRdb D assignment of TRBD1 cannot be verified. Germline lookup yields CDR1 SGHAT and CDR2 FQDESV (reference sequence). The CDR3 totals 21 residues. CDR3 sequence: CASSLVVGIWTENTSTDTQYF.

The chain uses TRBV23-1 and TRBJ2-4; lacking DNA, the TRBD2 call made by TCRdb goes unchecked. Being an ORF, TRBV23-1 has a function that is uncertain. This CDR3 is 21 amino acids long. CDR3 residues: CASSQSFSAGGPIRAKNIQYF.

J is TRBJ2-2 and V is TRBV4-1; TCRdb's D call, TRBD2, is unchecked because there is no DNA. Germline V gene lookup returns CDR1 MGHRA and CDR2 YSYEKL. The CDR3 has 21 residues. The CDR3 loop reads CASSLTSLGTSGSSTTGELFF.

This rearrangement joins TRBV24-1 to TRBJ2-3. There are 15 residues in the CDR3. Per germline, CDR1 KGHDR and CDR2 SFDVKD. CDR3: CATSDLDEFTDTQYF.

This rearrangement joins TRBV5-6 to TRBJ2-1; as DNA is missing, the TRBD2 call by TCRdb cannot be tested. The germline gives CDR1 SGHDT, CDR2 YYEEEE. This CDR3 spans 19 amino acids. CDR3: CASSLGPSGTVPFHNEQFF.

V is TRBV14 and J is TRBJ2-3. Per the germline V gene, CDR1 is SGHDN and CDR2 is FVKESK. This CDR3 contains 14 residues. The CDR3 protein is CASSQRTSTDTQYF.

This chain connects TRBV2 to TRBJ2-2; TCRdb returns TRBD1, unconfirmable since there is no DNA. This CDR3 has 15 residues. Germline CDR1 SNHLY, CDR2 FYNNEI. The CDR3 sequence: CASSPGQLTTGELFF.

V gene TRBV4-3 combines with J gene TRBJ2-1. CDR1 and CDR2 (germline): LGHNA, YSLEER. The CDR3 runs to 12 residues. The CDR3 spells CASSQAQTEQFF.

This sequence joins TRBV20-1 and TRBJ2-3. Germline CDR1 is DFQATT and CDR2 is SNEGSKA (reference sequence). The CDR3 has 13 amino acids. CDR3 amino acids: CSARRPDTDTQYF.

The chain combines TRBV7-8 with TRBJ1-1. CDR3 length: 13 amino acids. Germline values: CDR1 SGHVS, CDR2 FQNEAQ. CDR3: CASSLLEASEAFF.

The chain links TRBV5-4 to TRBJ2-1; absent DNA, TCRdb's TRBD1 call cannot be checked. The CDR3 has 14 residues. Looked up from germline, CDR1 is SGHNT and CDR2 is YYREEE (reference sequence). CDR3 amino acids: CASALGGLYNEQFF.

The V call is TRBV12-3 or TRBV12-4, the J call TRBJ2-2; TCRdb's D call of TRBD1 is untestable without DNA. CDR3 length: 15 amino acids. The CDR3 is CASRAGQGVSGELFF.